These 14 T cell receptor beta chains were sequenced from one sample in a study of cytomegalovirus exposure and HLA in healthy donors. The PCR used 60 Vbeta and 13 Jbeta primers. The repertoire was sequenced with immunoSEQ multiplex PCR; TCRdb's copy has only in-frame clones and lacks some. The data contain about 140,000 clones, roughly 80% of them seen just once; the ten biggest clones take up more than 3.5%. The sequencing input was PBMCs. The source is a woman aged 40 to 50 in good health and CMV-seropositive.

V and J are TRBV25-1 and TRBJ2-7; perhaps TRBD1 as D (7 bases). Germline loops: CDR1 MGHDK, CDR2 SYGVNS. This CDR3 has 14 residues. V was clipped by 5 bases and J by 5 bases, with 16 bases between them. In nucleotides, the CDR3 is TGTGCCAGCAGTCCCAACAGGGGAGGCCACGAGCAGTACTTC. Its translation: CASSPNRGGHEQYF.

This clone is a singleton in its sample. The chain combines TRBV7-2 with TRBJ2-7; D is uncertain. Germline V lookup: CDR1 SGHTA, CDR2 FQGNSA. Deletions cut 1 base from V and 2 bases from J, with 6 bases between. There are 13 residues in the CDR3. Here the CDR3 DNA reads TGTGCCAGCAGCTTAGGCGTCGCCTACGAGCAGTACTTC. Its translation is CASSLGVAYEQYF.

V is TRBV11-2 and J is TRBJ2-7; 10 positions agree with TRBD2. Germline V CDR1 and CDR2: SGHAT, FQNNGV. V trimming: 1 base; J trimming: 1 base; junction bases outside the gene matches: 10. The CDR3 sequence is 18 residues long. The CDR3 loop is CASSLVASGSGSSYEQYF. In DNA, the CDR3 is TGTGCCAGCAGCTTAGTTGCTAGCGGGAGTGGGAGTTCCTACGAGCAGTACTTC.

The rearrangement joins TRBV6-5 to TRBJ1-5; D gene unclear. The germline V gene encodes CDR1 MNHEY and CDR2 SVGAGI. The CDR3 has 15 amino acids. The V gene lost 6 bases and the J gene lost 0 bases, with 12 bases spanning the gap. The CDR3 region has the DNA TGTGCCAGCAGCCTCAGGTCCCATAGCAATCAGCCCCAGCATTTT. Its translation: CASSLRSHSNQPQHF.

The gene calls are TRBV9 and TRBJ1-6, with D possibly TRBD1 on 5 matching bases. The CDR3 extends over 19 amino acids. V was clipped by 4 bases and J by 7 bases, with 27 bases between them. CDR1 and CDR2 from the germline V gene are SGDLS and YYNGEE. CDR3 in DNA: TGTGCCAGCAGCCCTCGGGGGGATCAGGGTGCATACGGGAATTCACCCCTCCACTTT. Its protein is CASSPRGDQGAYGNSPLHF.

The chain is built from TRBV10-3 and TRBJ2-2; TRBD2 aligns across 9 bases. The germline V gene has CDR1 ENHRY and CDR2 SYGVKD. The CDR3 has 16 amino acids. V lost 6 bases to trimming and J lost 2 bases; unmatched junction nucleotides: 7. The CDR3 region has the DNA TGTGCCATCAGCGACTCAGCGGGGGGAAACACCGGGGAGCTGTTTTTT. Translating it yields CAISDSAGGNTGELFF.

The CDR3 protein is CASSFLGSGRIGTGELFF. The CDR3 nucleotides are TGTGCCAGCAGCTTTCTGGGTAGCGGGAGGATTGGAACCGGGGAGCTGTTTTTT. The genes are TRBV7-3 and TRBJ2-2; 10 bases are a match to TRBD2. Germline V lookup: CDR1 SGHTA, CDR2 FQGTGA. J gave up 5 bases and V 3 bases, and 12 bases lay outside the gene matches. The CDR3 spans 18 residues.

The CDR3 DNA is TGTGCCAGCAGTTCCCCACAGGGTAGGGCTAACGAGCAGTACTTC. Translating gives CASSSPQGRANEQYF. The V gene is TRBV28, the J gene TRBJ2-7; TRBD1 might be the D (6 bases). Trimming removed 4 bases at V and 5 bases at J, with 18 bases between. The CDR3 totals 15 residues. CDR1 is MDHEN and CDR2 is SYDVKM in the germline V gene.

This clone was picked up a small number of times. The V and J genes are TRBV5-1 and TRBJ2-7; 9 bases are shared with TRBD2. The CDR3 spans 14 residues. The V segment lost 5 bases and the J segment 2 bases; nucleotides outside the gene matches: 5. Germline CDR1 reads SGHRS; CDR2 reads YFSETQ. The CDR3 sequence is CASSPAGGTYEQYF. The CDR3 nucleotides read TGCGCCAGCAGTCCAGCGGGGGGAACCTACGAGCAGTACTTC.

The CDR3 protein is CASSLGTGSEKLFF. The DNA for the CDR3 is TGCGCCAGCAGCTTAGGGACAGGGAGTGAAAAACTGTTTTTT. V and J are TRBV5-1 and TRBJ1-4; 9 bases fit TRBD1. The length of the CDR3 is 14 residues. V dropped 2 bases and J dropped 7; count of bases not matched to a gene: 3. Germline V lookup: CDR1 SGHRS, CDR2 YFSETQ.

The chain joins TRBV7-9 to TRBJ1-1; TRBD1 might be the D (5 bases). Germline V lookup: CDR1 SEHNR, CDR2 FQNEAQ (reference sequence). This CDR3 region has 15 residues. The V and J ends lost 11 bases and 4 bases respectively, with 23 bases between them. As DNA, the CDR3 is TGTGCCCCCGGCCTGGTCCGGCCCGGGGGCACTGAAGCTTTCTTT. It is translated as CAPGLVRPGGTEAFF.

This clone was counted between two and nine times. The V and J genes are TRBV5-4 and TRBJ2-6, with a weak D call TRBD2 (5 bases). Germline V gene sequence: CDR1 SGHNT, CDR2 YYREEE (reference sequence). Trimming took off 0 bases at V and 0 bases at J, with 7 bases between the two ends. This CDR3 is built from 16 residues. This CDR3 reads CASSLDGGSGANVLTF. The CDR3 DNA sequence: TGTGCCAGCAGCTTGGATGGAGGCTCTGGGGCCAACGTCCTGACTTTC.

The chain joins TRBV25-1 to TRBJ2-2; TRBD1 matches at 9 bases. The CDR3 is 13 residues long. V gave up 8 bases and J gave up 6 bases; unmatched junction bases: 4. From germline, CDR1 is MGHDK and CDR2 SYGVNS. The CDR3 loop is CASGGQGPGELFF. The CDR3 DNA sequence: TGTGCCAGCGGAGGACAGGGGCCCGGGGAGCTGTTTTTT.

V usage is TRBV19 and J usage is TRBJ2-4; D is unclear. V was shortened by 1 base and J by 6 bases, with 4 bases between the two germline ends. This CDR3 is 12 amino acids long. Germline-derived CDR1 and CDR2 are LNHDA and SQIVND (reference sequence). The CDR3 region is CASSIGRNIQYF. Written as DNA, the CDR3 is TGTGCCAGTAGTATAGGGAGAAACATTCAGTACTTC.